This T cell receptor beta chain emerged from a study of blood T cell repertoires in COVID-19. Study at large: Specimens from acute and convalescent COVID-19 originated in the United States, Italy and Spain. Nucleic acid was either cDNA or gDNA, and it came from T cells, B-cell-depleted T cells, or PBMCs.

Authors' methods: Amplification with reference gene primers provided the estimates of nucleated cell counts. Profiled with immunoSEQ multiplex PCR; TCRdb holds only in-frame clones, not every one. Clonal size and the V and J genes are those of that table, whereas D and trimming came from the DNA. In the table there are 200,000 to 250,000 clones, about 80% of which are singletons. V lost 0 bases and J lost 6, with 12 bases in between. The CDR3 consists of 16 residues. Germline V gene lookup returns CDR1 MNHEY and CDR2 SVGAGI. This clonotype originated in an older woman with acute or convalescent COVID-19. The chain employs TRBV6-5 and TRBJ1-6; no reliable D call. Source material: peripheral blood. The DNA of the CDR3 is TGTGCCAGCAGTTACTCGAGAGGAGCCCCTAATTCACCCCTCCACTTT. Its translation: CASSYSRGAPNSPLHF.